These 18 T cell receptor beta chains originate from one sample sequenced in a study of T cell responses to AZD1222 COVID-19 vaccine (dated by TCRdb to the early 2020s). Receptor libraries were prepared by the immunoSEQ multiplex PCR assay. The source is immuneACCESS, and TCRdb retained only in-frame sequences with V and J called. Part of the clones is not carried over; for the studies checked, unresolved V genes explain less than half of this, and the remainder is unexplained. For this sample the table gives 80,000 to 95,000 clones, of which approximately 88% were detected only once. The ten biggest clones cover roughly 5% of the sample. The time point label here, explained by the study, means: baseline before first vaccination. This specimen's treatment or condition label, interpreted: meningococcal conjugate vaccine given as trial control. This specimen consisted of peripheral blood, obtained on day 0 of MenACWY control vaccination. These receptors were obtained from an adult in good health.

The rearrangement links TRBV27 to TRBJ2-1; 12 bases are a match to TRBD2. The CDR3 is made up of 17 amino acids. Germline-derived CDR1 and CDR2 are MNHEY and SMNVEV (reference sequence). V lost 5 bases to trimming and J lost 8 bases; unmatched junction nucleotides: 13. DNA for the CDR3: TGTGCCAGCAGTCTCACCCCTAGCGGGAGGGCCCTAGATGAGCAGTTCTTC. This sequence encodes CASSLTPSGRALDEQFF.

The genes are TRBV10-1 and TRBJ2-2, with TRBD2 identical over 11 bases. CDR3 length equals 17 residues. V lost 3 bases, J lost 5 bases, and 8 bases stayed unmatched. Germline loops: CDR1 WNHNN, CDR2 SYGVQD (reference sequence). The CDR3 protein is CASSDGSGRGQTGELFF. For the CDR3, the DNA is TGCGCCAGCAGTGACGGTAGCGGGAGGGGGCAAACCGGGGAGCTGTTTTTT.

V and J are TRBV7-2 and TRBJ1-6; unclear D gene. CDR1 and CDR2 from the germline V gene are SGHTA and FQGNSA. Deletions cut 3 bases from V and 7 bases from J, with 10 bases between. The CDR3 runs to 14 residues. CDR3 protein: CASSLHSGNSPLHF. As DNA, the CDR3 is TGTGCCAGCAGCTTGCACTCCGGGAATTCACCCCTCCACTTT. The full variable domain, its missing parts supplied by reference TRBV7-2 and TRBJ1-6, is GAGVSQSPSNKVTEKGKDVELRCDPISGHTALYWYRQSLGQGLEFLIYFQGNSAPDKSGLPSDRFSAERTGGSVSTLTIQRTQQEDSAVYLCASSLHSGNSPLHFGNGTRLTVT.

V usage is TRBV28 and J usage is TRBJ2-3, with TRBD1 identical over 10 bases. This CDR3 is built from 16 residues. The germline gives CDR1 MDHEN, CDR2 SYDVKM. J lost 2 bases, V lost 6 bases, and 8 bases had no gene match. CDR3 sequence reads: CASSPGGTGDTDTQYF. The CDR3 DNA follows: TGTGCCAGCAGCCCTGGGGGGACAGGGGACACAGATACGCAGTATTTT.

The chain recombines TRBV18 with TRBJ1-1, with a tentative D call TRBD1 (6 bases). The CDR3 covers 19 residues. V lost 2 bases to trimming and J lost 0 bases, with 22 bases between them. Per germline, CDR1 KGHSH and CDR2 LQKENI. The CDR3 DNA reads as TGTGCCAGCTCACCATTGAGCGTGGGGACACGGTACATGAACACTGAAGCTTTCTTT. Its translation: CASSPLSVGTRYMNTEAFF.

The chain joins TRBV14 to TRBJ2-5; TRBD1 might be the D (5 bases). V lost 3 bases and J lost 3, with 11 bases in between. The CDR3 contains 14 residues. The V gene's germline CDR1 is SGHDN and CDR2 FVKESK. The CDR3 protein is CASSQLSQEETQYF. CDR3 in DNA: TGTGCCAGCAGCCAGTTGTCACAGGAAGAGACCCAGTACTTC.

The gene calls are TRBV7-9 and TRBJ2-7, with 7 bases matching TRBD2. Germline CDR1 reads SEHNR; CDR2 reads FQNEAQ (reference sequence). V lost 1 base, J lost 5 bases, and 5 bases stayed unmatched. CDR3 length: 14 amino acids. The CDR3, as DNA: TGTGCCAGCAGCTTAGAGCGGGGATCCCACGAGCAGTACTTC. Its translation: CASSLERGSHEQYF.

This chain uses TRBV10-1 with TRBJ2-2, with D hard to call. Germline V gene lookup returns CDR1 WNHNN and CDR2 SYGVQD (reference sequence). V was pared by 4 bases and J by 4 bases, with 13 bases between. The CDR3 loop spans 15 amino acids. This CDR3 reads CASSGLVGSTGELFF. The CDR3 DNA is TGCGCCAGCAGTGGTCTCGTAGGCAGCACCGGGGAGCTGTTTTTT.

The chain carries TRBV3-1 (or the pseudogene TRBV3-2) and TRBJ1-1; no clear D. The CDR3 has 11 amino acids. V lost 0 bases, J lost 10 bases, and 6 bases lay in between. CDR1 and CDR2 (germline): LGHDT, YNNKEL (reference sequence). The CDR3 bases are TGTGCCAGCAGCCAAGAAAAAGCAGCTTTCTTT. Translating it yields CASSQEKAAFF.

V usage is TRBV10-1 and J usage is TRBJ2-1, with 7 bases identical to TRBD2. The CDR3 spans 13 residues. The germline V gene encodes CDR1 WNHNN and CDR2 SYGVQD (reference sequence). V lost 6 bases to trimming and J lost 7 bases; unmatched junction nucleotides: 6. CDR3 amino acids: CASSPGLINEQFF. In DNA, the CDR3 is TGCGCCAGCAGCCCGGGACTAATAAATGAGCAGTTCTTC.

This chain uses TRBV19 with TRBJ1-2; 8 bases match TRBD1. CDR3 length: 13 amino acids. With V trimmed by 5 bases and J by 8 bases, 7 bases remained unmatched. Germline CDR1 is LNHDA and CDR2 is SQIVND (reference sequence). The CDR3 DNA reads as TGTGCCAGTAGTTACGGACAGGGCGGAGGCTACACCTTC. Encoded protein: CASSYGQGGGYTF.

This chain connects TRBV28 to TRBJ1-3, with D perhaps TRBD1 (5 bases). CDR3 size: 14 residues. Germline CDR1 reads MDHEN; CDR2 reads SYDVKM. Trimming took 6 bases from V and 2 from J, leaving 11 bases between them. The CDR3 reads CASRGVGTGNTIYF. For the CDR3, the DNA is TGTGCCAGCAGAGGGGTGGGTACTGGAAACACCATATATTTT. The whole variable domain, remainder taken from reference TRBV28 and TRBJ1-3, is DVKVTQSSRYLVKRTGEKVFLECVQDMDHENMFWYRQDPGLGLRLIYFSYDVKMKEKGDIPEGYSVSREKKERFSLILESASTNQTSMYLCASRGVGTGNTIYFGEGSWLTVV.

The genes are TRBV18 and TRBJ1-1; the D is unclear. The CDR3 length is 16 residues. Germline V gene sequence: CDR1 KGHSH, CDR2 LQKENI. The germline V and J ends were trimmed by 3 bases and 5 bases, with 19 bases remaining between them. This CDR3 reads CASSPAGSGQWTEAFF. DNA for the CDR3: TGTGCCAGCTCACCCGCCGGCTCGGGCCAGTGGACTGAAGCTTTCTTT.

The chain couples TRBV7-9 to TRBJ1-4, with 7 bases aligning to TRBD1. The CDR3 is 14 amino acids. V dropped 4 bases and J dropped 6; count of bases not matched to a gene: 5. Germline V gene data show CDR1 as SEHNR and CDR2 as FQNEAQ (reference sequence). This chain's CDR3 is CASSSGTDYEKLFF. The DNA of the CDR3 is TGTGCCAGCAGCTCGGGGACAGACTATGAAAAACTGTTTTTT.

The chain links TRBV7-9 to TRBJ1-2; possible D gene TRBD1, 5 bases. This CDR3 comprises 13 residues. Trimming shortened V by 3 bases and J by 4 bases, and 9 bases separated the two germline ends. Germline CDR1 is SEHNR and CDR2 is FQNEAQ (reference sequence). CDR3 loop: CASSFETVYGYTF. For the CDR3, the DNA is TGTGCCAGCAGCTTCGAGACAGTCTATGGCTACACCTTC.

The chain links TRBV10-3 to TRBJ1-3; the D gene is possibly TRBD1 (6 bases). The CDR3 runs to 16 residues. V lost 4 bases, J lost 4 bases, and 17 bases lay in between. From germline, CDR1 is ENHRY and CDR2 SYGVKD. CDR3 loop: CAISGLDRSYGNTIYF. DNA of the CDR3: TGTGCCATCAGTGGGCTTGACAGGTCATACGGAAACACCATATATTTT.

This clone was counted a single time. The chain recombines TRBV9 with TRBJ1-2, with 8 bases that match TRBD1. V lost 3 bases, J lost 2 bases, and 18 bases stayed unmatched. The V gene's germline CDR1 is SGDLS and CDR2 YYNGEE. The CDR3 covers 19 residues. The CDR3 here is CASSAGEPGQATLNYGYTF. The CDR3, as DNA: TGTGCCAGCAGCGCAGGGGAGCCGGGACAGGCCACACTCAACTATGGCTACACCTTC.

The rearrangement joins TRBV12-3 or TRBV12-4 to TRBJ2-1, with a tentative D call TRBD2 (6 bases). There are 13 residues in the CDR3. With 3 bases removed from V and 13 bases from J, the gap between germline ends came to 16 bases. The CDR3 bases are TGTGCCAGCAGTTTCCTGGCGGGAACTTTACAGTTCTTC. Translated, it gives CASSFLAGTLQFF.